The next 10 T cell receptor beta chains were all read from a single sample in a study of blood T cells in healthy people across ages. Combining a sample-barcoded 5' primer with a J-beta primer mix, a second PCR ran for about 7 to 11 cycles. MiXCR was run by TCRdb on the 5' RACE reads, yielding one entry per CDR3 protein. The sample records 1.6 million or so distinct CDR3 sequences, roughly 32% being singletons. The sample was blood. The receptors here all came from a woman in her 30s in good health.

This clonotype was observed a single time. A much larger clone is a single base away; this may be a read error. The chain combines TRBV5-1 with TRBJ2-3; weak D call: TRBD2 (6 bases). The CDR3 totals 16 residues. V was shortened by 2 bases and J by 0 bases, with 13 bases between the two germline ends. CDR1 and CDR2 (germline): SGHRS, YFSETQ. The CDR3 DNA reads TGCGCCAGCAGCTTCGGGATTAGCGGAAGCACAGATACGCAGTATTTT. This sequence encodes CASSFGISGSTDTQYF.

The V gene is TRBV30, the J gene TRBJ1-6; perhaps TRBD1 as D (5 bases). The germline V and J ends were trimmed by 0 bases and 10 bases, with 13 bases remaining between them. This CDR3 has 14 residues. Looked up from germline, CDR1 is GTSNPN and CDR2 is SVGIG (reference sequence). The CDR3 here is CAWSVRGVGSPLHF. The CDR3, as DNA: TGTGCCTGGAGTGTACGAGGGGTTGGCTCACCCCTCCACTTT.

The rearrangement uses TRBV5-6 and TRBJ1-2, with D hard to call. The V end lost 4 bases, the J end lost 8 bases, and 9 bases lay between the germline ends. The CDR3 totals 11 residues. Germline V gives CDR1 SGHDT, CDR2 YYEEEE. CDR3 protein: CASSRTEGYTF. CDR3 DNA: TGTGCCAGCAGCAGAACTGAGGGCTACACCTTC.

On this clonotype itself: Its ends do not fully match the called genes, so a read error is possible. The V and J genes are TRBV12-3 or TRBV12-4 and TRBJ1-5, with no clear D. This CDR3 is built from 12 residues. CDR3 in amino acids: CVSSSLGQPQHF. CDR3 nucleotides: TGTGTCAGCAGTTCGCTCGGGCAGCCCCAGCATTTT.

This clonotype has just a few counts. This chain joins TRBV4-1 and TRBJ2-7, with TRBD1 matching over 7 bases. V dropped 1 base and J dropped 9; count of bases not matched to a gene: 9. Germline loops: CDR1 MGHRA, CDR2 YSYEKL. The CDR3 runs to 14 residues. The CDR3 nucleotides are TGCGCCAGCAGCCAAGTTGACAGGGCGTCCGGGCAGTACTTC. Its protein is CASSQVDRASGQYF.

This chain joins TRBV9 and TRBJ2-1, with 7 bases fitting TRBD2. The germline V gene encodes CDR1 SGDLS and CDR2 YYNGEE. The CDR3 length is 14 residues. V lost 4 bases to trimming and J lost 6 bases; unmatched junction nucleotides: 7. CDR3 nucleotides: TGTGCCAGCAGCATGAGGAGACTAGCCAATGAGCAGTTCTTC. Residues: CASSMRRLANEQFF.

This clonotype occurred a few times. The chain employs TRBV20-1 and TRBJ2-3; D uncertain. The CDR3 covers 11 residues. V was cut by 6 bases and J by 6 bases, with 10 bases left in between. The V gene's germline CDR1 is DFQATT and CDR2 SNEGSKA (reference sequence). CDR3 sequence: CSANLVDTQYF. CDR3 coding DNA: TGCAGTGCAAACCTAGTGGATACGCAGTATTTT.

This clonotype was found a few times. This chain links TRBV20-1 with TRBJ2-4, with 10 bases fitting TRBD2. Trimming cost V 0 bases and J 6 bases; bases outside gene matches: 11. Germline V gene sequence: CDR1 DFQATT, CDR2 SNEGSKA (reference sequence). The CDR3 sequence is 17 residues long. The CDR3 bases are TGCAGTGCTAGAGAAAGTCGCCTAGCGGGGGCCTTAAACATTCAGTACTTC. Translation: CSARESRLAGALNIQYF.

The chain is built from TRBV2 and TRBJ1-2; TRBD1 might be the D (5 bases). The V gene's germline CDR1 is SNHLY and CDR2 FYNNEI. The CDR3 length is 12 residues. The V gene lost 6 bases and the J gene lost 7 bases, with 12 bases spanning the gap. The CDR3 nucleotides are TGTGCCAGCAGGGGACTCGCGGGTGGCTACACCTTC. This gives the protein CASRGLAGGYTF.

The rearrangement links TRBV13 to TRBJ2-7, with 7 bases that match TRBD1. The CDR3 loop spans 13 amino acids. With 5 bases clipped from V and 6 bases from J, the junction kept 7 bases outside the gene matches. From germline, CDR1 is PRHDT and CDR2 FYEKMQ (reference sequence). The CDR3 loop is CASSTNRDSEQYF. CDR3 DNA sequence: TGTGCCAGCAGCACAAACCGGGACAGCGAGCAGTACTTC.